These T cell receptor beta chains were read from a single sample in a study of blood T cell repertoires in COVID-19. Profiled with immunoSEQ multiplex PCR; TCRdb holds only in-frame clones, not every one. The table shows 100,000 to 150,000 clones, with about 88% occurring only once. The source material was peripheral blood. The origin of the receptors is a woman at least 80 years old with acute or convalescent COVID-19. The CDR3 runs from the conserved cysteine through the conserved F or W. The D gene is left open where the match is weak. Size values are once, few and many counts, or a class for expanded clones, and some rows have none.

D gene: TRBD2
V gene: TRBV27
J gene: TRBJ2-3
clone size: NA
CDR3 protein: CASSLLAGGTDTQYF
CDR3 DNA: TGTGCCAGCAGTTTATTGGCGGGGGGCACAGATACGCAGTATTTT

D gene: NA
V gene: TRBV30
J gene: TRBJ1-3
clone size: NA
CDR3 protein: CAQTGDRRGNTIYF
CDR3 DNA: TGTGCCCAAACGGGGGATCGACGTGGAAACACCATATATTTT

D gene: TRBD1
V gene: TRBV7-9
J gene: TRBJ1-3
clone size: NA
CDR3 protein: CASSSPPGTGIWDTIYF
CDR3 DNA: TGTGCCAGCAGCTCCCCTCCAGGGACAGGGATTTGGGACACCATATATTTT

D gene: TRBD1
V gene: TRBV5-1
J gene: TRBJ2-5
clone size: NA
CDR3 protein: CASRPDRSQETQYF
CDR3 DNA: TGCGCCAGCAGACCGGACAGGAGCCAAGAGACCCAGTACTTC

D gene: TRBD1
V gene: TRBV15
J gene: TRBJ2-1
clone size: NA
CDR3 protein: CATRGSGGIRNEQFF
CDR3 DNA: TGTGCCACCAGAGGCTCAGGGGGCATTCGCAATGAGCAGTTCTTC

D gene: TRBD2
V gene: TRBV5-4
J gene: TRBJ2-3
clone size: NA
CDR3 protein: CASSLGGLAGGPGSDTQYF
CDR3 DNA: TGTGCCAGCAGCTTGGGAGGACTAGCGGGGGGGCCGGGGTCAGATACGCAGTATTTT

D gene: NA
V gene: TRBV3-1/TRBV3-2
J gene: TRBJ2-3
clone size: NA
CDR3 protein: CASSQDRRTTAGRDTQYF
CDR3 DNA: TGTGCCAGCAGCCAAGATCGTAGGACTACCGCTGGGAGAGATACGCAGTATTTT

D gene: TRBD2
V gene: TRBV2
J gene: TRBJ2-1
clone size: NA
CDR3 protein: CASSPGLAGSEQFF
CDR3 DNA: TGTGCCAGCAGTCCGGGACTAGCGGGGAGTGAGCAGTTCTTC

D gene: NA
V gene: TRBV7-2
J gene: TRBJ2-1
clone size: few
CDR3 protein: CASSRLYNEQFF
CDR3 DNA: TGTGCCAGCAGCCGACTATACAATGAGCAGTTCTTC

D gene: NA
V gene: TRBV12-5
J gene: TRBJ1-1
clone size: NA
CDR3 protein: CASAIQGLNTEAFF
CDR3 DNA: TGTGCTAGTGCCATCCAGGGGCTGAACACTGAAGCTTTCTTT

D gene: NA
V gene: TRBV6-6
J gene: TRBJ1-4
clone size: NA
CDR3 protein: CASSLRSGRTNEKLFF
CDR3 DNA: TGTGCCAGCAGCCTCAGGAGCGGGAGGACTAATGAAAAACTGTTTTTT

D gene: NA
V gene: TRBV5-8
J gene: TRBJ1-4
clone size: NA
CDR3 protein: CASSLGPSPRKLFF
CDR3 DNA: TGTGCCAGCAGCTTGGGCCCCTCACCGCGGAAACTGTTTTTT

D gene: TRBD2
V gene: TRBV9
J gene: TRBJ2-1
clone size: NA
CDR3 protein: CASGSGASYNEQFF
CDR3 DNA: TGTGCCAGCGGTAGCGGGGCATCCTACAATGAGCAGTTCTTC

D gene: TRBD1
V gene: TRBV11-2
J gene: TRBJ1-3
clone size: NA
CDR3 protein: CASRRIQGAFGNTIYF
CDR3 DNA: TGTGCCAGCAGGCGTATACAGGGGGCGTTTGGAAACACCATATATTTT

D gene: TRBD2
V gene: TRBV4-3
J gene: TRBJ2-2
clone size: NA
CDR3 protein: CASSQPSGSNTGELFF
CDR3 DNA: TGCGCCAGCAGCCAACCTAGCGGATCTAACACCGGGGAGCTGTTTTTT

D gene: NA
V gene: TRBV28
J gene: TRBJ1-3
clone size: NA
CDR3 protein: CASRTQGYSGNTIYF
CDR3 DNA: TGTGCCAGCAGAACTCAGGGTTACTCTGGAAACACCATATATTTT

D gene: NA
V gene: TRBV5-6
J gene: TRBJ1-1
clone size: NA
CDR3 protein: CASSLGTANTEAFF
CDR3 DNA: TGTGCCAGCAGCTTGGGGACAGCGAACACTGAAGCTTTCTTT

D gene: NA
V gene: TRBV27
J gene: TRBJ2-2
clone size: NA
CDR3 protein: CASSPQLVKTGELFF
CDR3 DNA: TGTGCCAGCAGTCCCCAACTAGTCAAGACCGGGGAGCTGTTTTTT

D gene: TRBD2
V gene: TRBV7-6
J gene: TRBJ2-1
clone size: once
CDR3 protein: CASSLGGGGANEQFF
CDR3 DNA: TGTGCCAGCAGCTTAGGCGGCGGGGGGGCCAATGAGCAGTTCTTC

D gene: NA
V gene: TRBV21-1
J gene: TRBJ2-2
clone size: NA
CDR3 protein: CASSCRLADNTGELFF
CDR3 DNA: TGTGCCAGCAGCTGCCGACTAGCAGATAATACCGGGGAGCTGTTTTTT

D gene: TRBD1
V gene: TRBV6-6
J gene: TRBJ1-2
clone size: NA
CDR3 protein: CASSETGFYGYTF
CDR3 DNA: TGTGCCAGCAGTGAGACAGGGTTCTATGGCTACACCTTC

D gene: NA
V gene: TRBV5-4
J gene: TRBJ2-5
clone size: NA
CDR3 protein: CASSGWQGPRETQYF
CDR3 DNA: TGTGCCAGCAGCGGCTGGCAGGGGCCCCGCGAGACCCAGTACTTC

D gene: NA
V gene: TRBV7-3
J gene: TRBJ1-1
clone size: NA
CDR3 protein: CASSPAAGGNTEAFF
CDR3 DNA: TGTGCCAGCAGCCCGGCTGCGGGGGGGAACACTGAAGCTTTCTTT

D gene: NA
V gene: TRBV29-1
J gene: TRBJ1-2
clone size: NA
CDR3 protein: CSATSGIYGYTF
CDR3 DNA: TGCAGCGCCACATCGGGGATCTATGGCTACACCTTC

D gene: NA
V gene: TRBV3-1/TRBV3-2
J gene: TRBJ1-2
clone size: NA
CDR3 protein: CASSQDNRGLGYTF
CDR3 DNA: TGTGCCAGCAGCCAAGACAATCGAGGGCTTGGCTACACCTTC

D gene: NA
V gene: TRBV5-1
J gene: TRBJ2-5
clone size: NA
CDR3 protein: CASSPGTGGETQYF
CDR3 DNA: TGCGCCAGCAGCCCCGGGACCGGAGGGGAGACCCAGTACTTC

D gene: NA
V gene: TRBV29-1
J gene: TRBJ2-7
clone size: NA
CDR3 protein: CSVESSSYEQYF
CDR3 DNA: TGCAGCGTTGAAAGTAGCTCCTACGAGCAGTACTTC

D gene: TRBD1
V gene: TRBV5-7
J gene: TRBJ1-5
clone size: NA
CDR3 protein: CASSLEGQGYSNQPQHF
CDR3 DNA: TGTGCCAGCAGCTTGGAAGGACAGGGATATAGCAATCAGCCCCAGCATTTT

D gene: NA
V gene: TRBV5-1
J gene: TRBJ2-2
clone size: once
CDR3 protein: CASSLGAESGELFF
CDR3 DNA: TGCGCCAGCAGCTTGGGGGCAGAGTCCGGGGAGCTGTTTTTT

D gene: NA
V gene: TRBV5-1
J gene: TRBJ2-3
clone size: few
CDR3 protein: CASSTTPGTSTDTQYF
CDR3 DNA: TGCGCCAGCAGCACGACGCCGGGAACTAGCACAGATACGCAGTATTTT

D gene: NA
V gene: TRBV5-1
J gene: TRBJ2-6
clone size: NA
CDR3 protein: CASSSRVSNGANVLTF
CDR3 DNA: TGCGCCAGCAGCTCCCGGGTATCGAATGGGGCCAACGTCCTGACTTTC

D gene: TRBD2
V gene: TRBV20-1
J gene: TRBJ2-5
clone size: NA
CDR3 protein: CSASGPPKRGQETQYF
CDR3 DNA: TGCAGTGCTAGTGGTCCCCCCAAGCGGGGCCAAGAGACCCAGTACTTC

D gene: NA
V gene: TRBV5-1
J gene: TRBJ1-1
clone size: NA
CDR3 protein: CASSPQSANTEAFF
CDR3 DNA: TGCGCCAGCAGCCCGCAGTCTGCGAACACTGAAGCTTTCTTT

D gene: TRBD1
V gene: TRBV19
J gene: TRBJ1-2
clone size: NA
CDR3 protein: CASSIGQGTYGYTF
CDR3 DNA: TGTGCCAGTAGTATTGGACAGGGAACCTATGGCTACACCTTC

D gene: TRBD2
V gene: TRBV3-1/TRBV3-2
J gene: TRBJ2-7
clone size: NA
CDR3 protein: CASSQLAGSTYEQYF
CDR3 DNA: TGTGCCAGCAGCCAGCTAGCGGGGTCCACCTACGAGCAGTACTTC

D gene: NA
V gene: TRBV6-5
J gene: TRBJ1-5
clone size: NA
CDR3 protein: CASSYSKGGQPQHF
CDR3 DNA: TGTGCCAGCAGTTACTCGAAAGGGGGTCAGCCCCAGCATTTT

D gene: NA
V gene: TRBV11-2
J gene: TRBJ2-5
clone size: NA
CDR3 protein: CASSLVVRETQYF
CDR3 DNA: TGTGCCAGCAGCTTAGTGGTCAGGGAGACCCAGTACTTC

D gene: TRBD2
V gene: TRBV2
J gene: TRBJ2-3
clone size: once
CDR3 protein: CASRLAGGINTDTQYF
CDR3 DNA: TGTGCCAGCAGATTGGCGGGGGGGATAAACACAGATACGCAGTATTTT

D gene: NA
V gene: TRBV7-6
J gene: TRBJ2-2
clone size: NA
CDR3 protein: CASSLPRRAVWAGELFF
CDR3 DNA: TGTGCCAGCAGCTTACCGAGGAGGGCGGTGTGGGCCGGGGAGCTGTTTTTT

D gene: TRBD1
V gene: TRBV6-5
J gene: TRBJ1-6
clone size: NA
CDR3 protein: CASRGQQYNSPLHF
CDR3 DNA: TGTGCCAGCAGGGGACAGCAATATAATTCACCCCTCCACTTT

D gene: TRBD2
V gene: TRBV27
J gene: TRBJ2-1
clone size: few
CDR3 protein: CASSLRPPSGGRNEQFF
CDR3 DNA: TGTGCCAGCAGTTTACGGCCTCCTAGCGGGGGGAGGAATGAGCAGTTCTTC

D gene: TRBD1
V gene: TRBV27
J gene: TRBJ2-3
clone size: NA
CDR3 protein: CASSLGAGGAQYF
CDR3 DNA: TGTGCCAGCAGTTTAGGCGCAGGGGGAGCCCAGTATTTT

D gene: NA
V gene: TRBV6-4
J gene: TRBJ2-3
clone size: few
CDR3 protein: CATSRAGSEDTQYF
CDR3 DNA: TGTGCCACCTCCCGTGCGGGATCCGAAGATACGCAGTATTTT

D gene: NA
V gene: TRBV27
J gene: TRBJ1-1
clone size: NA
CDR3 protein: CASSLRRDGVAEAFF
CDR3 DNA: TGTGCCAGCAGTTTAAGGCGGGACGGAGTGGCTGAAGCTTTCTTT

D gene: TRBD1
V gene: TRBV10-1
J gene: TRBJ2-7
clone size: NA
CDR3 protein: CASTPDRVPSYEQYF
CDR3 DNA: TGCGCCAGCACTCCGGACAGGGTCCCCTCCTACGAGCAGTACTTC

D gene: NA
V gene: TRBV27
J gene: TRBJ2-2
clone size: NA
CDR3 protein: CASSLSGGVRPNTGELFF
CDR3 DNA: TGTGCCAGCAGTTTATCTGGGGGCGTACGCCCGAACACCGGGGAGCTGTTTTTT

D gene: NA
V gene: TRBV6-5
J gene: TRBJ1-5
clone size: NA
CDR3 protein: CASSYSMRGGQPQHF
CDR3 DNA: TGTGCCAGCAGTTACTCGATGAGGGGAGGTCAGCCCCAGCATTTT

D gene: TRBD1
V gene: TRBV7-8
J gene: TRBJ2-2
clone size: NA
CDR3 protein: CASSVYRGENTGELFF
CDR3 DNA: TGTGCCAGCAGCGTTTACAGGGGAGAAAACACCGGGGAGCTGTTTTTT